These T cell receptor beta chains were read from a single sample in a study of cytomegalovirus exposure and HLA in healthy donors. Libraries were prepared by immunoSEQ multiplex PCR; TCRdb keeps only in-frame clonotypes and omits some of them. The sample includes 300,000 to 450,000 clones, about nine tenths of them seen just once. Material: PBMCs. Receptors were obtained from a woman under 30 in good health and CMV-seronegative. The CDR3 runs from the conserved cysteine through the conserved F or W. D genes are given only for firm matches. Rows give clone size only sometimes, using once, few, many, or a class for an expanded clone.

>TRBV9|.|TRBD1|TRBJ1-2
CASSVGQGANYGYTF
TGTGCCAGCAGCGTTGGACAGGGGGCAAACTATGGCTACACCTTC
>TRBV4-1|.|.|TRBJ2-2
CASSQRLNTGELFF
TGCGCCAGCAGCCAACGTTTGAACACCGGGGAGCTGTTTTTT
>TRBV6-5|.|.|TRBJ2-2
CASSYSIGPGGELFF
TGTGCCAGCAGTTACTCGATTGGGCCTGGCGGGGAGCTGTTTTTT
>TRBV27|.|.|TRBJ2-1
CASRAGPSSYNEQFF
TGTGCCAGCCGGGCGGGGCCGAGCTCCTACAATGAGCAGTTCTTC
>TRBV28|once|.|TRBJ2-6
CASSQGHSSSGANVLTF
TGTGCCAGCAGCCAGGGACATTCCAGCTCTGGGGCCAACGTCCTGACTTTC
>TRBV19|.|TRBD2|TRBJ2-2
CASSGTSGHTGELFF
TGTGCCAGTAGTGGGACTAGCGGTCACACCGGGGAGCTGTTTTTT
>TRBV7-6|.|.|TRBJ2-7
CASSLGTGYSEQYF
TGTGCCAGCAGCTTAGGAACAGGGTATAGCGAGCAGTACTTC
>TRBV6-1|.|TRBD1|TRBJ1-6
CASSRTGGGNSPLHF
TGTGCCAGCAGTAGGACAGGGGGCGGGAATTCACCCCTCCACTTT
>TRBV6-5|.|TRBD2|TRBJ2-1
CASSSARGGSWEQFF
TGTGCCAGCAGTTCCGCACGGGGGGGTAGTTGGGAGCAGTTCTTC
>TRBV7-2|.|TRBD2|TRBJ2-3
CASSSIGRRADTQYF
TGTGCCAGCAGCTCCATCGGGAGGAGGGCAGATACGCAGTATTTT
>TRBV28|.|.|TRBJ1-3
CASSTGGNTIYF
TGTGCCAGCAGTACAGGGGGAAACACCATATATTTT
>TRBV4-1|.|TRBD2|TRBJ2-3
CASSQGLILAGETDTQYF
TGCGCCAGCAGCCAAGGACTAATACTAGCGGGAGAAACGGATACGCAGTATTTT
>TRBV27|.|.|TRBJ1-5
CASSPRVSQHF
TGTGCCAGCAGTCCGAGGGTATCCCAGCATTTT
>TRBV2|.|TRBD2|TRBJ2-2
CASSDVAGGPGELFF
TGTGCCAGCAGTGACGTTGCGGGAGGGCCCGGGGAGCTGTTTTTT
>TRBV25-1|.|.|TRBJ1-4
CASSPGVVATNEKLFF
TGTGCCAGCAGTCCGGGGGTAGTTGCAACTAATGAAAAACTGTTTTTT
>TRBV9|.|.|TRBJ2-1
CASSVGSSSYNEQFF
TGTGCCAGCAGCGTAGGGAGTAGCTCCTACAATGAGCAGTTCTTC
>TRBV27|.|TRBD2|TRBJ2-1
CASSSGTSGTNEQFF
TGTGCCAGCAGCTCCGGGACTAGCGGGACGAATGAGCAGTTCTTC
>TRBV30|.|.|TRBJ2-3
CAWSVPQESTDTQYF
TGTGCCTGGAGTGTCCCTCAGGAAAGCACAGATACGCAGTATTTT
>TRBV18|once|.|TRBJ1-2
CASASRIGSNYGYTF
TGTGCCAGCGCTTCGCGGATCGGGTCTAACTATGGCTACACCTTC
>TRBV6-4|.|.|TRBJ2-7
CASLIRGSQGKRLYEQYF
TGTGCCAGCCTCATCAGGGGAAGTCAAGGGAAAAGGCTCTACGAGCAGTACTTC
>TRBV2|.|TRBD1|TRBJ1-4
CASRDGTGNEKLFF
TGTGCCAGCAGGGATGGGACAGGGAATGAAAAACTGTTTTTT
>TRBV27|.|.|TRBJ1-5
CASGVPSPGQPQHF
TGTGCCTCAGGGGTCCCCTCTCCAGGTCAGCCCCAGCATTTT
>TRBV10-3|once|TRBD2|TRBJ2-7
CAISRGGTSGYEQYF
TGTGCCATCAGTAGGGGGGGGACTAGCGGCTACGAGCAGTACTTC
>TRBV30|few|.|TRBJ1-1
CAWSVLASPGTEAFF
TGTGCCTGGAGTGTACTTGCCTCACCAGGCACTGAAGCTTTCTTT
>TRBV6-5|.|TRBD1|TRBJ1-5
CATAPDRENQPQHF
TGTGCCACGGCCCCGGACAGGGAAAATCAGCCCCAGCATTTT